The sequence of this T cell receptor (beta chain) was determined in a study of OX40 agonist ivuxolimab in advanced cancers. Regarding the study in general: Ivuxolimab was a fully human IgG2 agonistic monoclonal antibody targeting the costimulatory receptor OX40 (CD134). The monotherapy dose-escalation portion (N = 52 patients) of the phase I ivuxolimab trial is reported in the paper. Patients were allowed to have had prior anti-PD-1, anti-PD-L1 or anti-CTLA-4 therapy, and around 43% of the dose-escalation patients had been treated with checkpoint inhibitors. Intravenous ivuxolimab was administered to patients every 2 weeks at six dose levels: 0.01, 0.1, 0.3, 1.5, 3 and 10 mg/kg. In the dose-escalation cohort, 82.7% of patients were male, and the mean age was approximately 60 years, with a range of about 23 to 85. The purpose of peripheral TCRbeta sequencing was to test whether ivuxolimab changed TCR sequence diversity and led to clonal T-cell expansion. Among the approximately 54 dose-escalation patients, around 20 had hepatocellular carcinoma, approximately 15 melanoma, 9 renal cell carcinoma and 9 head and neck cancer. Partial responses were achieved by three dose-escalation patients, of whom one had hepatocellular carcinoma and two had cutaneous melanoma. Study-level results and caveats: Low levels of normalized T-cell clonal expansion were also seen in some patients who did not respond. After ivuxolimab, CD8+ T cells had more expanded clones than CD4+ T cells on average. The antigen specificity of the clonally expanded peripheral T cells was not determined. At doses of 0.1 to 3.0 mg/kg, clonal expansion of both CD4+ and CD8+ T cells in blood was seen between baseline and week 6. In the 0.1-3.0 mg/kg groups, partial responders were among the patients with the lowest normalized peripheral clonal expansion, particularly in CD8+ T cells.

In regard to this clone: Its antigen is unknown. Nothing much larger sits one base from this clone, and base qualities are not available.

The trial excluded patients who had a history of autoimmune disease or who were on systemic immunosuppression. Peripheral blood for TCR sequencing was collected from all dose cohorts at baseline, on cycle 4 day 1, and on cycle 7 day 1. The samples were drawn from a first-in-human, open-label, multicenter phase I dose-escalation trial of ivuxolimab. Adults with locally advanced or metastatic melanoma, renal cell, hepatocellular, or head and neck squamous cell carcinoma were enrolled in the trial. Before TCR sequencing, CD4+ T cells and CD8+ T cells from peripheral blood were sorted into separate populations. V sheds 5 bases and J sheds 11 bases, leaving 15 bases between their ends. Sequences SEHNR (CDR1) and FQNEAQ (CDR2) are obtained from the germline V gene (reference sequence). The CDR3, from cysteine to phenylalanine, totals 12 residues. Of the read, only the CDR3 DNA is kept; its 36 bases are in frame from base 1.

Genomic DNA was extracted from sorted cells for sequencing of the TCRbeta CDR3 region. TCRbeta CDR3 regions were sequenced using the immunoSEQ Assay. Entries here come from immuneACCESS through TCRdb and include only in-frame sequences with V and J called. Some clones fail to appear in such tables; in the studies checked, an unresolved V gene covers under half of the shortfall, and the cause of the remainder is unknown. In this sample the table shows about 81,000 clones, more than 70% of which occur a single time. The biggest ten clones account for approximately 0.47% of the sample. This TCR came from an adult with an advanced solid tumor such as melanoma, head and neck, liver or kidney cancer. The chain links TRBV7-9 with TRBJ1-1, with no confident D gene call. The sequenced sample was CD4+ or CD8+ T cells sorted from blood, obtained in a trial of the OX40 agonist ivuxolimab. This receptor has the CDR3 CASSPLQWTAFF. The DNA sequence is as follows: TGTGCCAGCAGCCCTCTGCAGTGGACGGCTTTCTTT.